The T cell receptor beta chain described here comes from a study of graft-versus-host responses after intestinal transplantation. Whole-study context: Tacrolimus plus steroids were given to all recipients for roughly three years, preceded by anti-thymocyte globulin induction.

This CDR3 contains 15 residues. Trimming cost V 3 bases and J 2 bases; bases outside gene matches: 4. Germline V gene sequence: CDR1 MNHNS, CDR2 SASEGT. Clones were read by immunoSEQ multiplex PCR, and TCRdb kept only the in-frame ones, dropping some. The data show more than 100,000 clones, 93% seen once. Note on this clone: Antigen specificity is unknown.

The sample here was unstimulated CD8+ T cells sorted from spleen or lymph node cells, taken before intestinal transplant. The receptor was isolated from a human donor who received an intestinal transplant. V usage is TRBV6-1 and J usage is TRBJ1-1, with 9 bases that match TRBD1. The CDR3: CASSDNRGHNTEAFF. The CDR3 DNA sequence: TGTGCCAGCAGTGACAACAGGGGGCACAACACTGAAGCTTTCTTT.